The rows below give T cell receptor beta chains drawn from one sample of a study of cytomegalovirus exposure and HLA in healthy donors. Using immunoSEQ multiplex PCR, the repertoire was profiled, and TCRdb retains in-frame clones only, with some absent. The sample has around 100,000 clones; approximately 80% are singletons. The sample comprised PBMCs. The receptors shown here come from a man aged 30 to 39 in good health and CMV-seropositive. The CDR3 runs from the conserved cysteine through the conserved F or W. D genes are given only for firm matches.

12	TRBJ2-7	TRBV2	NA	TGTGCCAGCAGTGAACTGCGTTCGGAGCAGTACTTC	CASSELRSEQYF
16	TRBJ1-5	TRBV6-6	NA	TGTGCCAGCAGTTACTCGGCGGGAATGGGTAATCAGCCCCAGCATTTT	CASSYSAGMGNQPQHF
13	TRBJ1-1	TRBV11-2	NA	TGTGCCAGCAGCTTCTGGGGGGACACTGAAGCTTTCTTT	CASSFWGDTEAFF
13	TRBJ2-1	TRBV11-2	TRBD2	TGTGCCAGCAGTGCGGGACTAAACAATGAGCAGTTCTTC	CASSAGLNNEQFF
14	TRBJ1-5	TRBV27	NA	TGTGCCAGCAGTTTCGGACAAGGCAATCAGCCCCAGCATTTT	CASSFGQGNQPQHF
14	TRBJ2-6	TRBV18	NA	TGTGCCAGCTCAGAGGCCTCTGGGGCCAACGTCCTGACTTTC	CASSEASGANVLTF
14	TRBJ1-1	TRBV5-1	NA	TGCGCCAGCAGCTTCCGGGAGCTGAACACTGAAGCTTTCTTT	CASSFRELNTEAFF
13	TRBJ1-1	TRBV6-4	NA	TGTGCCAGCAGCAGGGAGGCGAACACTGAAGCTTTCTTT	CASSREANTEAFF
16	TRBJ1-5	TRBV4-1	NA	TGCGCCAGCAGCCAAGTAGAGTATTCCGGCAATCAGCCCCAGCATTTT	CASSQVEYSGNQPQHF
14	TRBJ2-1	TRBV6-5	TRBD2	TGTGCCAGCACCTTGCAGGGGCTAGCGGGAGAGCAGTTCTTC	CASTLQGLAGEQFF
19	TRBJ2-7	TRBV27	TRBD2	TGTGCCAGCAGCCTACTCTGGACTAGCGGGAGGGTAATCTCCTACGAGCAGTACTTC	CASSLLWTSGRVISYEQYF
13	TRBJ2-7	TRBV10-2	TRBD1	TGCGCCAGCAGTGAAGTAACAGGGGGCGAGCAGTACTTC	CASSEVTGGEQYF
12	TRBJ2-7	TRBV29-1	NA	TGCAGCGTTGGTGACAGCATTTACGAGCAGTACTTC	CSVGDSIYEQYF
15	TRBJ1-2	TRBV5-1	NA	TGCGCCAGCAGCTTGGGAGGCCCAGTCATTTATGGCTACACCTTC	CASSLGGPVIYGYTF
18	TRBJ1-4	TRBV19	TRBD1	TGTGCCAGTAGTCCAACGGACAGGGGGCTACGGACTAATGAAAAACTGTTTTTT	CASSPTDRGLRTNEKLFF
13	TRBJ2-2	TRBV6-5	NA	TGTGCCAGCAGACGGAGTCCCGCCGAGGAGCTGTTTTTT	CASRRSPAEELFF
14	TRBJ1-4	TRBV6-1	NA	TGTGCCAGCAGTTGGGGGGCAACTAATGAAAAACTGTTTTTT	CASSWGATNEKLFF